What follows are 27 T cell receptor beta chains derived from one specimen sequenced in a study of CXCR3-negative and CXCR3-positive naive CD8 T cells. UMI-labeled TRB cDNA libraries were prepared by 5' RACE. TCRdb reprocessed the 5' RACE reads and keeps a single row for each CDR3 protein, giving no DNA. The sample's table shows roughly 8,300 distinct CDR3 sequences. What was sequenced was naive CXCR3- CD8+ T cells from blood. Subset given: CD45RO-CCR7+CD27+CD95- naive CD8+ T cells lacking CXCR3 (TNR3-). These receptor sequences come from a human donor in good health. Some clones in this sample may be carry-over from other donors' samples.

Measured by frequency, this clonotype is medium-sized. The genes are TRBV10-3 and TRBJ1-5; the D gene TCRdb calls, TRBD1, cannot be checked with no DNA. There are 16 residues in the CDR3. Germline V CDR1 and CDR2: ENHRY, SYGVKD. This CDR3 reads CAISEGQGGIGQPQHF.

The chain joins TRBV28 to TRBJ2-1; absent DNA, TCRdb's TRBD1 call cannot be checked. CDR1 is MDHEN, CDR2 SYDVKM, per germline. The CDR3 runs 15 residues. This CDR3 reads CASSLGDSAYNEQFF.

J is TRBJ2-1 and V is TRBV20-1; checking the TCRdb D call of TRBD1 is not possible without DNA. CDR3 length: 16 amino acids. Germline loops: CDR1 DFQATT, CDR2 SNEGSKA (reference sequence). CDR3 loop: CSAGAYGASSYNEQFF.

The CDR3 loop is CASSGYALPTEAFF. The chain is built from TRBV25-1 and TRBJ1-1. Germline CDR1 is MGHDK and CDR2 is SYGVNS. The CDR3 length is 14 residues.

This chain uses TRBV5-6 with TRBJ2-7; TCRdb's D call, TRBD1, is unchecked because there is no DNA. This CDR3 has 16 amino acids. Per germline, CDR1 SGHDT and CDR2 YYEEEE. CDR3 sequence: CASSSIQGVKAYEQYF.

J is TRBJ2-1 and V is TRBV29-1; TCRdb gives TRBD2 as the D gene, but with no DNA this cannot be confirmed. Germline CDR1 and CDR2: SQVTM and ANQGSEA. CDR3 length: 15 amino acids. This CDR3 is CSVEDGLAENNEQFF.

This clonotype shows up as medium-sized by frequency. The chain combines TRBV4-3 with TRBJ1-1. The CDR3 runs 14 residues. CDR1 is LGHNA and CDR2 is YSLEER in the germline V gene. CDR3 sequence reads: CASSEEIGDAWSFF.

Measured by frequency, this clonotype is medium-sized. The chain is built from TRBV28 and TRBJ2-7; TCRdb names TRBD2, which stays unverified in the absence of DNA. Germline V CDR1 and CDR2: MDHEN, SYDVKM. CDR3 length equals 15 residues. CDR3 in amino acids: CASRLPGLSSGEQYF.

The rearrangement joins TRBV12-3 or TRBV12-4 to TRBJ2-3; as DNA is missing, the TRBD2 call by TCRdb cannot be tested. This CDR3 contains 18 residues. The CDR3 here is CASSLETPPAGAGDTQYF.

The rearrangement uses TRBV2 and TRBJ1-5. In germline, CDR1 is SNHLY, CDR2 FYNNEI. The CDR3 consists of 16 residues. This CDR3 is CASSVSEGEPNQPQHF.

The chain is built from TRBV27 and TRBJ2-5. This CDR3 spans 14 amino acids. From germline, CDR1 is MNHEY and CDR2 SMNVEV (reference sequence). CDR3 region: CASSGKDFQETQYF.

This chain uses TRBV18 with TRBJ2-1. This CDR3 has 13 amino acids. Looked up from germline, CDR1 is KGHSH and CDR2 is LQKENI. CDR3 protein: CASSPAAYNEQFF.

The chain has TRBV29-1 and TRBJ2-5. CDR3 size: 11 residues. Germline V gene sequence: CDR1 SQVTM, CDR2 ANQGSEA. The CDR3 loop is CSLLTSGTQYF. Variable domain in full (rest from reference TRBV29-1 and TRBJ2-5): SAVISQKPSRDICQRGTSLTIQCQVDSQVTMMFWYRQQPGQSLTLIATANQGSEATYESGFVIDKFPISRPNLTFSTLTVSNMSPEDSSIYLCSLLTSGTQYFGPGTRLLVL.

The chain combines TRBV19 with TRBJ2-1; TCRdb calls TRBD2, which cannot be checked without DNA. Germline V gene sequence: CDR1 LNHDA, CDR2 SQIVND (reference sequence). The CDR3 consists of 18 residues. The chain's CDR3 is CASSRGLAGLSSYNEQFF.

The chain links TRBV7-9 to TRBJ2-1. Germline V gene data show CDR1 as SEHNR and CDR2 as FQNEAQ (reference sequence). The CDR3 contains 12 residues. CDR3 amino acids: CASSFSSVEQFF.

V is TRBV5-1 and J is TRBJ2-5; the D call from TCRdb, TRBD1, cannot be confirmed without DNA. CDR3 length equals 14 residues. CDR1 and CDR2 (germline): SGHRS, YFSETQ. CDR3 in amino acids: CASSLSQGKETQYF.

The V gene is TRBV14, the J gene TRBJ1-1; TCRdb's D gene call, TRBD1, goes unchecked for lack of DNA. The CDR3 loop spans 15 amino acids. CDR1 and CDR2 (germline): SGHDN, FVKESK. CDR3 sequence: CASSQEWDRAGGAFF.

CDR3 protein: CASSDGTSGRAEQYF. The chain couples TRBV9 to TRBJ2-7; the D gene TCRdb calls, TRBD2, cannot be checked with no DNA. This CDR3 comprises 15 residues. Germline CDR1 is SGDLS and CDR2 is YYNGEE.

This chain connects TRBV7-9 to TRBJ2-3; TCRdb reports TRBD2, a call that lacks DNA to check it against. This CDR3 spans 19 amino acids. Germline CDR1 SEHNR, CDR2 FQNEAQ (reference sequence). Here the CDR3 reads CASTNPGLAGGSSTDTQYF. Full variable domain (missing parts from reference TRBV7-9 and TRBJ2-3): DTGVSQNPRHKITKRGQNVTFRCDPISEHNRLYWYRQTLGQGPEFLTYFQNEAQLEKSRLLSDRFSAERPKGSFSTLEIQRTEQGDSAMYLCASTNPGLAGGSSTDTQYFGPGTRLTVL.

This clonotype counts as medium-sized (0.01 to 0.1%) by frequency. The V and J genes are TRBV29-1 and TRBJ2-1; TCRdb calls TRBD1, which cannot be checked without DNA. CDR3 length equals 15 residues. Germline loops: CDR1 SQVTM, CDR2 ANQGSEA. CDR3 in amino acids: CSVEGPWGSGNEQFF.

V and J are TRBV13 and TRBJ1-1; lacking DNA, the TRBD1 call made by TCRdb goes unchecked. Germline lookup yields CDR1 PRHDT and CDR2 FYEKMQ (reference sequence). The CDR3 runs 17 residues. CDR3 protein: CASSLLPSTTENTEAFF.

V is TRBV29-1 and J is TRBJ2-1; as DNA is missing, the TRBD2 call by TCRdb cannot be tested. CDR1 and CDR2 from the germline V gene are SQVTM and ANQGSEA. The length of the CDR3 is 16 residues. CDR3 residues: CSVLPRLGVSYNEQFF.

This clonotype is medium-sized by frequency. This rearrangement joins TRBV20-1 to TRBJ1-2; TCRdb proposes TRBD1, but this gene call is untestable without DNA. Germline assignment: CDR1 DFQATT and CDR2 SNEGSKA (reference sequence). The CDR3 consists of 15 residues. CDR3 sequence: CSARSTGAEGYGYTF.

The chain joins TRBV12-3 or TRBV12-4 to TRBJ2-7; TCRdb lists TRBD2, though no DNA is available to test this call. CDR3 length equals 12 residues. The CDR3 sequence is CASSRLSYEQYF.

The chain combines TRBV29-1 with TRBJ1-1; TCRdb picks TRBD1, but there is no DNA to check that call. Germline values: CDR1 SQVTM, CDR2 ANQGSEA. The CDR3 totals 14 residues. The CDR3 region is CSVEGPRENTEAFF.

Its frequency marks this clonotype as medium-sized. V and J are TRBV7-9 and TRBJ2-7; TCRdb returns TRBD1, unconfirmable since there is no DNA. CDR1 and CDR2 from the germline V gene are SEHNR and FQNEAQ (reference sequence). This CDR3 contains 15 residues. CDR3 amino acids: CASSLAGTGAHEQYF.

This clonotype counts as medium-sized by frequency. The chain uses TRBV4-3 and TRBJ1-1. The CDR3 sequence is 18 residues long. CDR1 LGHNA and CDR2 YSLEER come from the germline V gene. CDR3 region: CASSQDYEGRGFGTEAFF.